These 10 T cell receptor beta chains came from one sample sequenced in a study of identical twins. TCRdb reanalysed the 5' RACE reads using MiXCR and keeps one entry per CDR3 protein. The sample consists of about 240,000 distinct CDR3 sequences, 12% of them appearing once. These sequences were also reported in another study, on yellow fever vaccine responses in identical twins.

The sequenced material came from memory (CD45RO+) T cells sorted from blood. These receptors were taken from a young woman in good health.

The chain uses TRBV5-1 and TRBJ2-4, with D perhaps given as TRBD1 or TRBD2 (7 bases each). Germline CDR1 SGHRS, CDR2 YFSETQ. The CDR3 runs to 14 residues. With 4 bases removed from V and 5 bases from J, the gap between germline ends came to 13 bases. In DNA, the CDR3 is TGCGCCAGCAGCGGGGGGGACAGCCAAAACATTCAGTACTTC. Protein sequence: CASSGGDSQNIQYF.

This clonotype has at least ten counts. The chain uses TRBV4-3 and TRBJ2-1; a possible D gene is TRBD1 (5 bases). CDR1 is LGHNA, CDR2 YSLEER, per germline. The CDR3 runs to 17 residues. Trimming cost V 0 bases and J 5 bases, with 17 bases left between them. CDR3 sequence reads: CASSQDWGSRLNNEQFF. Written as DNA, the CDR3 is TGCGCCAGCAGCCAAGATTGGGGCTCGCGCCTGAACAATGAGCAGTTCTTC.

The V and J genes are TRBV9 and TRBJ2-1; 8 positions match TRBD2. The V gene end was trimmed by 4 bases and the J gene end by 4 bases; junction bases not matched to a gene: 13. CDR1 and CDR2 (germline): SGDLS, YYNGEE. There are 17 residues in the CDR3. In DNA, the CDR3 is TGTGCCAGCAGCCCCCGACCGGGAGGGGCGGGTTACAATGAGCAGTTCTTC. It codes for CASSPRPGGAGYNEQFF.

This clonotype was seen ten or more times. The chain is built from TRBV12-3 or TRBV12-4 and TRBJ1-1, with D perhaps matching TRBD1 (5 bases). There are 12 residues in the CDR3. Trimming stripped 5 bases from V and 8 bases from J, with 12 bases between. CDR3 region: CASSRDALEAFF. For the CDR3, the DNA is TGTGCCAGCAGTCGGGACGCTCTAGAAGCTTTCTTT.

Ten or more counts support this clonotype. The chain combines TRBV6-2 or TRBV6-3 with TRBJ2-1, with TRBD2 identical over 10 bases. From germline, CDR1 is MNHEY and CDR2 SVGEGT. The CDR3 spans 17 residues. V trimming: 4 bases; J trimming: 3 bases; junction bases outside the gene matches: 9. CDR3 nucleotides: TGTGCCAGCAGTTCGAAGAAGGGACTAGCGAACTACAATGAGCAGTTCTTC. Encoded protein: CASSSKKGLANYNEQFF.

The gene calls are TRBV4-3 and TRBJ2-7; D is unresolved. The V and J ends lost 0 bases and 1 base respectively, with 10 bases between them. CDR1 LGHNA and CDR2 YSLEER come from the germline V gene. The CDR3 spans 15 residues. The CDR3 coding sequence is TGCGCCAGCAGCCAAGAATGGCGAACGTCCTACGAGCAGTACTTC. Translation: CASSQEWRTSYEQYF.

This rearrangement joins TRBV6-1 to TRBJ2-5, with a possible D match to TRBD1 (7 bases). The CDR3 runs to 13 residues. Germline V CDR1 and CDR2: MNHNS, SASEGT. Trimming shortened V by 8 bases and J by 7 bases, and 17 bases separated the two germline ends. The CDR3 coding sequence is TGTGCCAGCTCTATACAGGGGACTGCGACCCAGTACTTC. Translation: CASSIQGTATQYF.

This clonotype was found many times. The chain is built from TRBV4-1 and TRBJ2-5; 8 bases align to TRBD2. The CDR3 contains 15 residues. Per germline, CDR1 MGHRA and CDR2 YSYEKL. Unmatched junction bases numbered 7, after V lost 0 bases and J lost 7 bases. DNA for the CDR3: TGCGCCAGCAGCCAAGAGAGGGGACTAGTGGTGACCCAGTACTTC. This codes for CASSQERGLVVTQYF.

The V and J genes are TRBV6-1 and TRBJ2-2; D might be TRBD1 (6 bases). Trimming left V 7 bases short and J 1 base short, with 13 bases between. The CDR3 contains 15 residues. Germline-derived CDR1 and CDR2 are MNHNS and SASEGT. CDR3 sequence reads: CASTQFRGNTGELFF. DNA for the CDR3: TGTGCCAGCACCCAGTTCAGGGGGAACACCGGGGAGCTGTTTTTT.

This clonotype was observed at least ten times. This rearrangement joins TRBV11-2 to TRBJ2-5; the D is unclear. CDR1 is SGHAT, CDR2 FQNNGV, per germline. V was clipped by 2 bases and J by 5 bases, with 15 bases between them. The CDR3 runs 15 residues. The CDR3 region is CASSLFPGRGETQYF. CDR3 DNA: TGTGCCAGCAGCTTATTCCCAGGCCGTGGGGAGACCCAGTACTTC.